This paragraph reports one T cell receptor (beta chain). Its specificity is unknown. This sample was included in a study of human T cells and chemical hapten exposure. TCRdb reanalysed the RACE reads using MiXCR and keeps one entry per CDR3 protein. Of over 45,000 distinct CDR3 sequences listed, over 7.5% are singletons. This sample's time point: patch test 1, 2 weeks after DPC sensitization. Treatment here: therapeutic diphenylcyclopropenone sensitization with weekly scalp DPC. Non-pregnant alopecia patients aged 18 to 70, suitable for DPC therapy. General study findings and limits: Expanded TCRs showed more large CDR3 clusters than pre-sensitization or healthy control sets.

Looked up from germline, CDR1 is SQVTM and CDR2 is ANQGSEA. V was trimmed by 7 bases and J by 2 bases, leaving 15 bases between them. The CDR3 runs 13 residues. Source: whole blood, taken in connection with sensitization to the hapten diphenylcyclopropenone (DPC). The receptor's source is a woman aged 35 to 49 with alopecia areata. Some clones in this sample may be carry-over from other donors' samples. V usage is TRBV29-1 and J usage is TRBJ2-7; a weak D match, TRBD1 (6 bases). CDR3 amino acids: CSARRGGPYEQYF. The CDR3, as DNA: TGCAGCGCCCGACGTGGGGGCCCCTACGAGCAGTACTTC.